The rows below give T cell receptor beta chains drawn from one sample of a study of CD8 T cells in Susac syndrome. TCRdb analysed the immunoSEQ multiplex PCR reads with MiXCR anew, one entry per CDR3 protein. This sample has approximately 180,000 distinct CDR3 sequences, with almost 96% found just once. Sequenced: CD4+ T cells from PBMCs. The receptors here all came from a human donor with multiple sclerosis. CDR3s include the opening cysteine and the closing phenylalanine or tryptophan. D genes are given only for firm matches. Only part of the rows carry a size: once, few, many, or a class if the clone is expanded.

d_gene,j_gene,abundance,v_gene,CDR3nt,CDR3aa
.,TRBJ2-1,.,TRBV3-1,TGTGCCAGCAGCCCACTAGCAAAATCCTACAATGAGCAGTTCTTC,CASSPLAKSYNEQFF
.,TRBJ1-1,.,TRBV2,TGTGCCAGGAGATCAGGGGAAGCTTTCTTT,CARRSGEAFF
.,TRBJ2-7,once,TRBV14,TGTGCCAGCAGCCAAGAAAGGGCCAGGGGCGAGGAGCAGTACTTC,CASSQERARGEEQYF
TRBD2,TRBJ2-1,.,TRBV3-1,TGTGCCAGCAGCCAAAACCCGGGACTAGGGGCTCAGTTCTTC,CASSQNPGLGAQFF
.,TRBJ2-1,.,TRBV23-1,TGCGCCAGCAGTCAATCCCGGCAGGCCAACTACAATGAGCAGTTCTTC,CASSQSRQANYNEQFF
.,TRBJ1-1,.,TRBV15,TGTGCCACCAGTTCCGGCTACACTGAAGCTTTCTTT,CATSSGYTEAFF
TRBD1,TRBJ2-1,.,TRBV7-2,TGTGCCAGCAGCCATCTGGGACAGGGGGCTTACAATGAGCAGTTCTTC,CASSHLGQGAYNEQFF
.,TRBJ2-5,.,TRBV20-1,TGCAGTGCTATGGGCGACCAAGAGACCCAGTACTTC,CSAMGDQETQYF
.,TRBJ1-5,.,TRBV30,TGTGCCTGGAGACTGCGGGGGCGCAATCAGCCCCAGCATTTT,CAWRLRGRNQPQHF
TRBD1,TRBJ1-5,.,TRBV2,TGTGCCAGCAGTCCACAGGGGGCCCATCAGCCCCAGCATTTT,CASSPQGAHQPQHF
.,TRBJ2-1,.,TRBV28,TGTGCCAGCAGTTTATTTGGTCGCTACAATGAGCAGTTCTTC,CASSLFGRYNEQFF
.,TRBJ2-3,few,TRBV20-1,TGCAGTGCTAGGACTGGAAGCACAGATACGCAGTATTTT,CSARTGSTDTQYF
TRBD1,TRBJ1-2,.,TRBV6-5,TGTGCCAGCGGCAACAGGGGAAACGGGGGCTACACCTTC,CASGNRGNGGYTF
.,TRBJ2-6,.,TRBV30,TGTGCCTGGAGTGTACGGCGGACACCCTCTGGGGCCAACGTCCTGACTTTC,CAWSVRRTPSGANVLTF
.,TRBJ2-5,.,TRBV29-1,TGCAGCGTTGTAGGGGTAGAGGAGACCCAGTACTTC,CSVVGVEETQYF
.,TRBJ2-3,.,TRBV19,TGTGCCAGTAGTATTCAAGAGACGTGGGGCACAGATACGCAGTATTTT,CASSIQETWGTDTQYF
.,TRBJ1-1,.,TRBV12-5,TGTGCTAGTTGGAAGGGAGAGAACACTGAAGCTTTCTTT,CASWKGENTEAFF
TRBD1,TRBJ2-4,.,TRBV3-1,TGTGCCAGCAGCCCCCGGACAGGGGTTATGGTAAACATTCAGTACTTC,CASSPRTGVMVNIQYF
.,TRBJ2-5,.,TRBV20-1,TGCAGTGCTAGAGATCTGGCCGAGACCCAGTACTTC,CSARDLAETQYF
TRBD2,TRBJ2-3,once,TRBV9,TGTGCCAGCACGGCCGGGACTAGTTCTTACTTT,CASTAGTSSYF
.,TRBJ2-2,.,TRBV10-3,TGTGCCATCAGTGATTTTCCGAGGGTGTTTTTT,CAISDFPRVFF
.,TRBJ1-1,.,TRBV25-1,TGTGCCAGCAGTAAAACCGATCCGGGCCATCCGGCTTTCTTT,CASSKTDPGHPAFF
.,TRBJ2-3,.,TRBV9,TGTGCCAGCAGCCCCCAGGCAGGGTCGGGAGATACGCAGTATTTT,CASSPQAGSGDTQYF
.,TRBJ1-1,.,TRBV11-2,TGTGCCAGCAGCCCTCCCGGAGGAGGGCCAAACACTGAAGCTTTCTTT,CASSPPGGGPNTEAFF
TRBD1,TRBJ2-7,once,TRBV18,TGTGCCAGCTCACTCCGTGGTGGACAGGCCCCCTCCTACGAGCAGTACTTC,CASSLRGGQAPSYEQYF
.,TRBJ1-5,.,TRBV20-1,TGCAGTGCTAAGAGTGGTGGTGATCAGCCCCAGCATTTT,CSAKSGGDQPQHF
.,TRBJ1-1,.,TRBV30,TGTGCCTGGAGTGTGGGGCGGTTGAAATCGTCTGAAGCTTTCTTT,CAWSVGRLKSSEAFF
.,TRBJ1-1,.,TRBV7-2,TGTGCCAGCAGCTTATTCGGGTTAGGCGCAGCTTTCTTT,CASSLFGLGAAFF
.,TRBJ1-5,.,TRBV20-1,TGCAGTGCTAGCTCGAGGGGTGGGCATCAGCCCCAGCATTTT,CSASSRGGHQPQHF
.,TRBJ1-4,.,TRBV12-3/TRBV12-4,TGTGCCAGCCGCACCTCGGGCTTCAAGGGGGAAAAACTGTTTTTT,CASRTSGFKGEKLFF
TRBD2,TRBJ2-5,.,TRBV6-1,TGTGCCAGCAGTGATGTCACTAGCGGACTCCAAGAGACCCAGTACTTC,CASSDVTSGLQETQYF
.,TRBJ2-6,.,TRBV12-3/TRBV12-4,TGTGCCAGCAGTTTGTGGGGTGCTGGGGCCAACGTCCTGACTTTC,CASSLWGAGANVLTF
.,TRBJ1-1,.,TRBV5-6,TGTGCCAGCAGCCTCGACTGGGGGCAGGCCAAAGTTATGGCTGAAGCTTTCTTT,CASSLDWGQAKVMAEAFF
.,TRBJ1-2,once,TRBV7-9,TGTGCCAGCAGCTTAGAGGAAGGAATTTATGGCTACACCTTC,CASSLEEGIYGYTF
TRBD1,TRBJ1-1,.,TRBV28,TGTGCCACCATCCCACCCACAGGACCACAGGGGAATACTGAAGCTTTCTTT,CATIPPTGPQGNTEAFF
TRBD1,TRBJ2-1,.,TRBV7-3,TGTGCCAGCAGCTTCGGGACAGGGGATCACAATGAGCAGTTCTTC,CASSFGTGDHNEQFF
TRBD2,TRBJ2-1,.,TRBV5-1,TGCGCCAGCAGCTTGGCAGGGACTACTAGTAATGAGCAGTTCTTC,CASSLAGTTSNEQFF
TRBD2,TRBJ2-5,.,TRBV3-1,TGTGCCAGCAGCCTCGGACTAGCGGGGGCTCAAGAGACCCAGTACTTC,CASSLGLAGAQETQYF
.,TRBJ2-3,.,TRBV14,TGTGCCAGCAGCCTAAGGGCCCCGAGCACAGATACGCAGTATTTT,CASSLRAPSTDTQYF
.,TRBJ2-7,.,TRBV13,TGTGCCAGCAGCTTAGGGGGGAGTCTCCACGAGCAGTACTTC,CASSLGGSLHEQYF
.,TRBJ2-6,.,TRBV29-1,TGCGGGTCATCCAGCTCTGGGGCCAACGTCCTGACTTTC,CGSSSSGANVLTF
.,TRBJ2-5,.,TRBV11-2,TGTGCCAGCAGCCCGCCGTGGCAGACCCAGTACTTC,CASSPPWQTQYF
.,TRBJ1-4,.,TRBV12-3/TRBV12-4,TGTGCCAGCAGCCACAGGGAGGAAAAACTGTTTTTT,CASSHREEKLFF
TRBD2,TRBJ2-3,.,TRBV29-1,TGCAGCGTCCGCGGGGGGTTCGGGACAGATACGCAGTATTTT,CSVRGGFGTDTQYF
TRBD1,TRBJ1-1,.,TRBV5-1,TGCGCCAGCAGCTCGACCCCGGGACAGGGATTGAACACTGAAGCTTTCTTT,CASSSTPGQGLNTEAFF
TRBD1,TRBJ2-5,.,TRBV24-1,TGTGCCACCAGTGATTCCGGGACAGTTACCCGAGAGACCCAGTACTTC,CATSDSGTVTRETQYF
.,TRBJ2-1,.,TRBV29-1,TGCAGCGTTGAACCTGAACAGCATTACAATGAGCAGTTCTTC,CSVEPEQHYNEQFF
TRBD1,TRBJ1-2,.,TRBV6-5,TGTGCCAGCAGTTACTCCGGGACAGATGGCTACACCTTC,CASSYSGTDGYTF
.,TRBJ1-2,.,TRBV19,TGTGCCAGTAGTGCTCGGGACATTGGAAATGGCTACACCTTC,CASSARDIGNGYTF
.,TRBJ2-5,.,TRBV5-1,TGCGCCAGCAGCTCAACCCGACACGGGGGGACCCAGTACTTC,CASSSTRHGGTQYF
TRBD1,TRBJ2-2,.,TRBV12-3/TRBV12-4,TGTGCCAGCAGTAACAGGGGTCGGAACACCGGGGAGCTGTTTTTT,CASSNRGRNTGELFF
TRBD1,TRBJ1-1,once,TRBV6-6,TGTGCCAGCAACCTGGGGACAGGGGTCACTGAAGCTTTCTTT,CASNLGTGVTEAFF
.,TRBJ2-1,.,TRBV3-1,TGTGCCAGCAGCCAAGAACCGTACTATGAGCAGTTCTTC,CASSQEPYYEQFF
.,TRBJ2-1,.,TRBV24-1,TGTGCCATTGAGGGGGAGCAGTTCTTC,CAIEGEQFF
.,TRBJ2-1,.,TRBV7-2,TGTGCCAGCAGCTTAGGAACAGGGGTAGGGGGGAATGAGCAGTTCTTC,CASSLGTGVGGNEQFF
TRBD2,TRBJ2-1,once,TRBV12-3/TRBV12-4,TGTGCCAGCACCTCGGGGGGGCCCTACAATGAGCAGTTCTTC,CASTSGGPYNEQFF
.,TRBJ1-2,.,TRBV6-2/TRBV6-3,TGTGCCAGCAGTTACACCTCGGGCCTACCTAACTATGGCTACACCTTC,CASSYTSGLPNYGYTF
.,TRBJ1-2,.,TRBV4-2,TGTGCCAGCAGCCTACAGGGTTACGGCTATGGCTACACCTTC,CASSLQGYGYGYTF